Below are 4 T cell receptor beta chains sequenced from a single sample in a study of blood T cell repertoires in COVID-19. Profiling relied on immunoSEQ multiplex PCR, and the TCRdb table lists in-frame clones only, not all of them. The sample shows roughly 200,000 clones, roughly 81% of them seen only once. The sample was peripheral blood. The receptors here all came from a woman in her 70s with active or convalescent COVID-19.

The chain carries TRBV19 and TRBJ1-3; D is unresolved. This CDR3 has 16 residues. Germline values: CDR1 LNHDA, CDR2 SQIVND (reference sequence). Trimming took 7 bases from V and 0 from J, leaving 16 bases between them. Written as DNA, the CDR3 is TGTGCCAGTAATTTAAAGGCTTACAGCTCTGGAAACACCATATATTTT. Protein product: CASNLKAYSSGNTIYF.

This rearrangement joins TRBV27 to TRBJ2-3; 9 nucleotides line up with TRBD2. Germline assignment: CDR1 MNHEY and CDR2 SMNVEV (reference sequence). The CDR3 is 15 residues long. The J segment lost 5 bases and the V segment lost 2 bases, leaving 5 bases of the junction unmatched. Written as DNA, the CDR3 is TGTGCCAGCAGTTTAGGCGGGAGGGCCGTAGATACGCAGTATTTT. Protein: CASSLGGRAVDTQYF.

V usage is TRBV11-3 and J usage is TRBJ2-3; possibly TRBD2 for D (7 bases). This CDR3 has 14 residues. Trimming pared 6 bases from V and 4 bases from J, leaving 14 bases between. The germline V gene has CDR1 SGHNT and CDR2 YENEEA. The CDR3 DNA sequence: TGTGCCAGCAGTTTGGGGGGGCTGTCAGATACGCAGTATTTT. Translating it yields CASSLGGLSDTQYF.

The CDR3 coding sequence is TGTGCCAGCAGTCCCTCTATCCCCATGCGGACTAGCGATTGGGGTGAGCAGTTCTTC. This translates into CASSPSIPMRTSDWGEQFF. V gene TRBV28 combines with J gene TRBJ2-1, with 9 bases aligning to TRBD2. CDR1 is MDHEN and CDR2 is SYDVKM in the germline V gene. V lost 5 bases to trimming and J lost 9 bases; unmatched junction nucleotides: 23. This CDR3 is 19 amino acids long. The full variable domain, its missing parts supplied by reference TRBV28 and TRBJ2-1, is DVKVTQSSRYLVKRTGEKVFLECVQDMDHENMFWYRQDPGLGLRLIYFSYDVKMKEKGDIPEGYSVSREKKERFSLILESASTNQTSMYLCASSPSIPMRTSDWGEQFFGPGTRLTVL.